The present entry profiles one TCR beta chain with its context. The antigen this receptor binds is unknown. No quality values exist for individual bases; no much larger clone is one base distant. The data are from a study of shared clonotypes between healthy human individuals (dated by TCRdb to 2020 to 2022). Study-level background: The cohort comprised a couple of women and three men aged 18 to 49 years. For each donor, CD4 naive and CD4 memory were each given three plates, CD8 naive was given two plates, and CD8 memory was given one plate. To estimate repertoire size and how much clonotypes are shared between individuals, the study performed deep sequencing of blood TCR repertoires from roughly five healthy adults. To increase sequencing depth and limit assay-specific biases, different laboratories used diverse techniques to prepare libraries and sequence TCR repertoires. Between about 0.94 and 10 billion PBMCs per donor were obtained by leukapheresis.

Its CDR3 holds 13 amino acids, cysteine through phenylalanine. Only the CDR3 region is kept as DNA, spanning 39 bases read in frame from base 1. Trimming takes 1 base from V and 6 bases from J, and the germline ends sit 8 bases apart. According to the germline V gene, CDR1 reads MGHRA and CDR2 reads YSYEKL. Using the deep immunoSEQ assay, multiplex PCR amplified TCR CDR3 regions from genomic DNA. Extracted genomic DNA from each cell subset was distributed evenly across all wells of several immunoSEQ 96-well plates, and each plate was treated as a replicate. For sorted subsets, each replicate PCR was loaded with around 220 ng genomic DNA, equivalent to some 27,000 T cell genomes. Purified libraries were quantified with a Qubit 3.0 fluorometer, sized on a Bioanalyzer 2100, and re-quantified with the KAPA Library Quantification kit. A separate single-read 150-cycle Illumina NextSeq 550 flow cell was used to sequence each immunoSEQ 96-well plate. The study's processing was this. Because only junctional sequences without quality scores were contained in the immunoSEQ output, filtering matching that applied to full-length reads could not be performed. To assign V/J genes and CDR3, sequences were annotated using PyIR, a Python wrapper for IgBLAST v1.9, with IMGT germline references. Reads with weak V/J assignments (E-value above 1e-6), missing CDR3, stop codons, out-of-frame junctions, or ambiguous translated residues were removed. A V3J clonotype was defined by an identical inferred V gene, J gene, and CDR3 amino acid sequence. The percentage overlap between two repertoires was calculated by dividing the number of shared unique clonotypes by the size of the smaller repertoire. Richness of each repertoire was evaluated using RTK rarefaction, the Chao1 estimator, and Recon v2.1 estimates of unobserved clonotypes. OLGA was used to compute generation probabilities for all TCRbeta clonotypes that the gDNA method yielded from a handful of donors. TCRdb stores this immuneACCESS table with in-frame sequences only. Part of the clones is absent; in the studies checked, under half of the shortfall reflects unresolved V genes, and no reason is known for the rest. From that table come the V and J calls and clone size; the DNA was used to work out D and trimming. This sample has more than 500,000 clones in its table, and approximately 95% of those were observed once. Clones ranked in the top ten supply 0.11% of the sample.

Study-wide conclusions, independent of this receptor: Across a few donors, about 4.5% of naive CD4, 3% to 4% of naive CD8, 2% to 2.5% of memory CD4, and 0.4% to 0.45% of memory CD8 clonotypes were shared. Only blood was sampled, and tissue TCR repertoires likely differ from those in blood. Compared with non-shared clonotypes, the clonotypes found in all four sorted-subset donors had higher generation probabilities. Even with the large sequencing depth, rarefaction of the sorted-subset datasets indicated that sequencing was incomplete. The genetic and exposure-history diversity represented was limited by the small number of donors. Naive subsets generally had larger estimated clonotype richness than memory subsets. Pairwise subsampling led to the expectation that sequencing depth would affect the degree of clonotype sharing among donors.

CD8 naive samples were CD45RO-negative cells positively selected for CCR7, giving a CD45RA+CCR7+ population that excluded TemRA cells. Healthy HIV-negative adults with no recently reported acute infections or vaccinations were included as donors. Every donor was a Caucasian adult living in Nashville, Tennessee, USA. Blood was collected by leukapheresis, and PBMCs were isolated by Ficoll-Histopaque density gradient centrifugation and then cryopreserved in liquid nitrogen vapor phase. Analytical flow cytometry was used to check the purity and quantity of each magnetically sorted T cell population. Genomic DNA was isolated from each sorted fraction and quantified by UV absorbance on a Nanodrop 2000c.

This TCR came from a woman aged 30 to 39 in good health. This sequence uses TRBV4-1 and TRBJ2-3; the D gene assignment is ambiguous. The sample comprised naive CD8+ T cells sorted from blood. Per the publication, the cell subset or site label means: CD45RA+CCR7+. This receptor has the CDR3 CASSQVFADTQYF. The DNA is TGCGCCAGCAGCCAAGTTTTTGCGGATACGCAGTATTTT.